These 30 T cell receptor beta chains came from one sample sequenced in a study of blood T cell repertoires in COVID-19. Data came from immunoSEQ multiplex PCR; TCRdb stores just in-frame clones and leaves some out. The sample yields around 70,000 clones, roughly nine tenths seen once. Material for sequencing was peripheral blood. The receptors derive from an elderly man with acute or convalescent COVID-19.

This sequence joins TRBV5-1 and TRBJ2-3, with D unresolved. Trimming took off 0 bases at V and 2 bases at J, with 7 bases between the two ends. Looked up from germline, CDR1 is SGHRS and CDR2 is YFSETQ. This CDR3 contains 14 residues. The CDR3: CASSLARYTDTQYF. CDR3 nucleotides: TGCGCCAGCAGCTTGGCCAGGTACACAGATACGCAGTATTTT.

The chain couples TRBV2 to TRBJ2-7; 10 bases line up with TRBD1. With V trimmed by 4 bases and J by 7 bases, 10 bases remained unmatched. The CDR3 sequence is 15 residues long. Germline CDR1 SNHLY, CDR2 FYNNEI. CDR3 protein: CASSAQGDRGREQYF. In nucleotides, the CDR3 is TGTGCCAGCAGTGCACAAGGAGACAGGGGGCGAGAGCAGTACTTC.

The gene calls are TRBV10-1 and TRBJ2-1; weak D call: TRBD1 (5 bases). With 3 bases removed from V and 3 bases from J, the gap between germline ends came to 9 bases. The CDR3 extends over 14 amino acids. Germline lookup yields CDR1 WNHNN and CDR2 SYGVQD (reference sequence). CDR3 nucleotides: TGCGCCAGCAGTGAACACAGGATCTACAATGAGCAGTTCTTC. Protein: CASSEHRIYNEQFF.

The chain combines TRBV4-1 with TRBJ1-2, with D possibly TRBD1 on 5 matching bases. Trimming took off 4 bases at V and 5 bases at J, with 17 bases between the two ends. The CDR3 has 15 amino acids. Per germline, CDR1 MGHRA and CDR2 YSYEKL. The CDR3 loop is CASSRANLGAYGYTF. The DNA for the CDR3 is TGCGCCAGCAGCCGGGCGAATTTAGGGGCGTATGGCTACACCTTC.

The V gene is TRBV11-2, the J gene TRBJ2-5, with a possible D match to TRBD2 (5 bases). CDR1 SGHAT and CDR2 FQNNGV come from the germline V gene. The length of the CDR3 is 13 residues. V gave up 5 bases and J gave up 2 bases, with 9 bases separating them. The CDR3 here is CASSPPGQETQYF. Written as DNA, the CDR3 is TGTGCCAGCAGCCCCCCGGGACAAGAGACCCAGTACTTC.

This clone was recorded once. The V gene is TRBV19, the J gene TRBJ1-3; 10 bases match TRBD1. V lost 6 bases, J lost 2 bases, and 4 bases stayed unmatched. Germline CDR1 reads LNHDA; CDR2 reads SQIVND (reference sequence). The CDR3 contains 15 residues. The CDR3 DNA follows: TGTGCCAGTAGATGGGACAGGGGACCTGGAAACACCATATATTTT. It codes for CASRWDRGPGNTIYF.

This sequence joins TRBV5-4 and TRBJ1-2; TRBD1 is a possible D gene (5 bases). The CDR3 contains 15 residues. The germline V and J ends were trimmed by 3 bases and 4 bases, with 16 bases remaining between them. Germline V CDR1 and CDR2: SGHNT, YYREEE (reference sequence). The CDR3 sequence: CASSYLQDISYGYTF. CDR3 DNA sequence: TGTGCCAGCAGCTACCTACAGGACATTTCCTATGGCTACACCTTC.

The DNA of the CDR3 is TGTGCCAGCAGCCAAGCGGGACAGGGTAGAGGTGAAGCTTTCTTT. This codes for CASSQAGQGRGEAFF. The rearrangement links TRBV4-2 to TRBJ1-1; 9 positions match TRBD1. CDR1 is LGHNA, CDR2 YNFKEQ, per germline. The CDR3 runs to 15 residues. V lost 1 base, J lost 7 bases, and 7 bases stayed unmatched.

The rearrangement links TRBV27 to TRBJ1-2, with 7 bases identical to TRBD1. V was clipped by 6 bases and J by 6 bases; unmatched bases: 7. The CDR3 is made up of 13 amino acids. Germline assignment: CDR1 MNHEY and CDR2 SMNVEV (reference sequence). Here the CDR3 reads CASRTGKRDGYTF. The CDR3 DNA reads TGTGCCAGCAGGACAGGGAAAAGGGATGGCTACACCTTC.

The V gene is TRBV5-1, the J gene TRBJ2-1; the match to TRBD2 covers 8 bases. The CDR3 runs 16 residues. Germline CDR1 reads SGHRS; CDR2 reads YFSETQ. The V and J ends lost 0 bases and 6 bases, in that order; junction bases with no gene match: 8. CDR3 region: CASSLAGSAGGNEQFF. The CDR3 DNA sequence: TGCGCCAGCAGCTTGGCTGGGAGCGCGGGAGGCAATGAGCAGTTCTTC.

The chain links TRBV2 to TRBJ2-7, with 10 nucleotides matching TRBD1. Trimming removed 6 bases from V and 12 bases from J; junction bases left unmatched: 14. The germline V gene has CDR1 SNHLY and CDR2 FYNNEI. This CDR3 spans 14 amino acids. Written as DNA, the CDR3 is TGTGCCAGCAGGTCCGGGACAGGGGAGTTTCAAACGTACTTC. The encoded protein is CASRSGTGEFQTYF.

V and J are TRBV5-1 and TRBJ1-1; D may be TRBD1 (6 bases). The CDR3 sequence is 15 residues long. V gave up 2 bases and J gave up 1 base, with 12 bases separating them. Germline CDR1 reads SGHRS; CDR2 reads YFSETQ. CDR3 amino acids: CASSFSTGQNTEAFF. The CDR3 region has the DNA TGCGCCAGCAGCTTTTCGACAGGCCAGAACACTGAAGCTTTCTTT.

Only a few counts were recorded for this clone. The chain joins TRBV25-1 to TRBJ1-5; D may be TRBD1 (6 bases). The CDR3 consists of 14 residues. V shed 4 bases and J shed 6 bases, with 13 bases lying between them. Germline V gene lookup returns CDR1 MGHDK and CDR2 SYGVNS. The CDR3 loop is CASSATGFGQPQHF. The CDR3 bases are TGTGCCAGCAGTGCCACAGGGTTCGGTCAGCCCCAGCATTTT.

This clone was counted a single time. The chain uses TRBV13 and TRBJ2-3; 8 nucleotides align to TRBD1. The CDR3 totals 15 residues. Looked up from germline, CDR1 is PRHDT and CDR2 is FYEKMQ (reference sequence). V dropped 4 bases and J dropped 1; count of bases not matched to a gene: 4. The CDR3 loop reads CASSSPTGGTDTQYF. As DNA, the CDR3 is TGTGCCAGCAGCTCCCCGACAGGGGGCACAGATACGCAGTATTTT.

The V and J genes are TRBV27 and TRBJ2-2, with 9 bases fitting TRBD1. J lost 5 bases, V lost 6 bases, and 10 bases had no gene match. Germline V gene sequence: CDR1 MNHEY, CDR2 SMNVEV (reference sequence). The CDR3 totals 16 residues. CDR3 region: CASRRVTGGRTGELFF. The CDR3 DNA reads TGTGCCAGCAGGAGGGTGACAGGGGGAAGGACCGGGGAGCTGTTTTTT.

V and J are TRBV2 and TRBJ1-1, with D maybe TRBD1 (5 bases). Between the trimmed V and J ends, which lost 7 bases and 2 bases, there was a span of 8 bases. The CDR3 runs 12 residues. Germline loops: CDR1 SNHLY, CDR2 FYNNEI. CDR3 sequence reads: CASTQGNTEAFF. CDR3 in DNA: TGTGCCAGCACGCAGGGAAACACTGAAGCTTTCTTT. Drawing the rest from reference TRBV2 and TRBJ1-1, the complete variable domain is EPEVTQTPSHQVTQMGQEVILRCVPISNHLYFYWYRQILGQKVEFLVSFYNNEISEKSEIFDDQFSVERPDGSNFTLKIRSTKLEDSAMYFCASTQGNTEAFFGQGTRLTVV.

The rearrangement links TRBV18 to TRBJ1-3; TRBD1 might be the D (5 bases). The CDR3 contains 16 residues. Germline CDR1 and CDR2: KGHSH and LQKENI. V was pared by 6 bases and J by 0 bases, with 15 bases between. CDR3 residues: CASSPAGLRSGNTIYF. For the CDR3, the DNA is TGTGCCAGCTCGCCTGCGGGACTCCGCTCTGGAAACACCATATATTTT.

This clone was seen once. V and J are TRBV2 and TRBJ1-1, with D possibly matching TRBD1 (6 bases). This CDR3 region has 15 residues. The V gene's germline CDR1 is SNHLY and CDR2 FYNNEI. The ends were cut back, 3 bases at V and 1 base at J, with 12 bases in the middle. The CDR3 region has the DNA TGTGCCAGCAGTGAGTACGGGGGGGCGAACACTGAAGCTTTCTTT. Translation gives CASSEYGGANTEAFF.

The gene calls are TRBV4-1 and TRBJ1-5, with D perhaps matching TRBD1 (6 bases). The CDR3 spans 15 residues. Trimming took 6 bases from V and 1 from J, leaving 13 bases between them. The germline CDR1 and CDR2 sequences are MGHRA and YSYEKL. The CDR3 here is CASSEGGRSNQPQHF. The CDR3 nucleotides are TGCGCCAGCAGTGAAGGGGGACGAAGCAATCAGCCCCAGCATTTT.

J is TRBJ2-1 and V is TRBV7-9; 11 nucleotides agree with TRBD1. This CDR3 comprises 16 residues. Germline V CDR1 and CDR2: SEHNR, FQNEAQ (reference sequence). V was clipped by 4 bases and J by 7 bases; unmatched bases: 9. The CDR3: CASSSPGQGARNEQFF. The DNA of the CDR3 is TGTGCCAGCAGCTCACCAGGACAGGGGGCGAGAAATGAGCAGTTCTTC.

This rearrangement joins TRBV19 to TRBJ2-1; D is unresolved. Trimming removed 3 bases from V and 7 bases from J, with 10 bases in between. The germline V gene encodes CDR1 LNHDA and CDR2 SQIVND (reference sequence). This CDR3 is built from 13 residues. The CDR3 DNA follows: TGTGCCAGTAGTATGAACGTTCGGAATGAGCAGTTCTTC. It encodes CASSMNVRNEQFF. Together with reference TRBV19 and TRBJ2-1, the CDR3 gives the full variable domain: DGGITQSPKYLFRKEGQNVTLSCEQNLNHDAMYWYRQDPGQGLRLIYYSQIVNDFQKGDIAEGYSVSREKKESFPLTVTSAQKNPTAFYLCASSMNVRNEQFFGPGTRLTVL.

In its sample, this clone was seen once. J is TRBJ1-5 and V is TRBV19; D ambiguous. V lost 6 bases and J 3 bases, leaving 9 bases between the germline ends. The CDR3 extends over 13 amino acids. The germline V gene has CDR1 LNHDA and CDR2 SQIVND (reference sequence). The CDR3 sequence: CASSDTSNQPQHF. CDR3 nucleotides: TGTGCCAGTAGCGACACTTCCAATCAGCCCCAGCATTTT.

The V call is TRBV4-1, the J call TRBJ1-1; no reliable D call. The CDR3 contains 15 residues. Trimming cost V 1 base and J 4 bases, with 13 bases left between them. Germline lookup yields CDR1 MGHRA and CDR2 YSYEKL. CDR3 in DNA: TGCGCCAGCAGCCAAGCCTCGGGATTGGGCACTGAAGCTTTCTTT. Translated, it gives CASSQASGLGTEAFF.

Only a few counts were recorded for this clone. The V gene is TRBV7-8, the J gene TRBJ1-2; possibly TRBD1 for D (5 bases). V lost 1 base and J 6 bases, leaving 6 bases between the germline ends. This CDR3 is built from 12 residues. Germline CDR1 reads SGHVS; CDR2 reads FQNEAQ. The CDR3 bases are TGTGCCAGCAGCTTAGTCAGGGATGGCTACACCTTC. As protein: CASSLVRDGYTF.

Comment on this clone: In the same sample, other DNA sequences code for this CDR3. The J gene is TRBJ1-4, the V gene TRBV5-1; tentative D call: TRBD1 (5 bases). Trimming took 0 bases from V and 7 from J, leaving 7 bases between them. There are 13 residues in the CDR3. The germline CDR1 and CDR2 sequences are SGHRS and YFSETQ. CDR3 amino acids: CASSLGRAEKLFF. The CDR3 region has the DNA TGCGCCAGCAGCTTGGGCAGGGCTGAAAAACTGTTTTTT.

The rearrangement joins TRBV12-3 or TRBV12-4 to TRBJ1-2, with D possibly TRBD1 on 5 matching bases. The CDR3 extends over 13 amino acids. With 6 bases removed from V and 2 bases from J, the gap between germline ends came to 10 bases. This CDR3 reads CASRTQGNYGYTF. Written as DNA, the CDR3 is TGTGCCAGCAGGACTCAGGGAAACTATGGCTACACCTTC.

This clone was picked up one time. The CDR3 region has the DNA TGTGCCAGCAGCTTCGGACAGGGAGCGGGAAGCAATCAGCCCCAGCATTTT. Protein sequence: CASSFGQGAGSNQPQHF. The chain joins TRBV7-9 to TRBJ1-5; 8 bases match TRBD1. The CDR3 consists of 17 residues. The V segment lost 3 bases and the J segment 1 base; nucleotides outside the gene matches: 8. From germline, CDR1 is SEHNR and CDR2 FQNEAQ (reference sequence).

The chain couples TRBV19 to TRBJ1-3, with D perhaps matching TRBD1 (5 bases). This CDR3 is 16 amino acids long. The germline gives CDR1 LNHDA, CDR2 SQIVND (reference sequence). V lost 1 base to trimming and J lost 0 bases, with 10 bases between them. CDR3 nucleotides: TGTGCCAGTAGTATAGGACAGTACTTCTCTGGAAACACCATATATTTT. Its protein is CASSIGQYFSGNTIYF.

V usage is TRBV19 and J usage is TRBJ1-2; 7 positions match TRBD1. CDR1 is LNHDA, CDR2 SQIVND, per germline (reference sequence). The CDR3 is made up of 15 amino acids. The V and J ends lost 6 bases and 2 bases, in that order; junction bases with no gene match: 9. The CDR3 DNA reads as TGTGCCAGTAGCCGGGGACAGCCTGCGAACTATGGCTACACCTTC. Translating it yields CASSRGQPANYGYTF.

This chain uses TRBV5-1 with TRBJ2-1; 13 bases map to TRBD2. Germline CDR1 SGHRS, CDR2 YFSETQ. This CDR3 is 16 amino acids long. V gave up 4 bases and J gave up 3 bases; unmatched junction bases: 4. The DNA for the CDR3 is TGCGCCAGCAGCCCGACTAGCGGGGGGATCTACAATGAGCAGTTCTTC. It translates to CASSPTSGGIYNEQFF.